This is a list of T cell receptor beta chains from one sample in a study of shared clonotypes between healthy human individuals. Produced via immunoSEQ multiplex PCR; TCRdb's table is partial and in-frame only. The repertoire holds about 670,000 clones, 55% to 75% seen once, with 1.8% in the top ten. Material for sequencing was memory CD4+ T cells sorted from blood. These receptors were collected from a woman younger than 45 in good health. The CDR3 runs from the conserved cysteine through the conserved F or W. The order of the fields is J gene, clone size, D gene, V gene, CDR3 protein, CDR3 DNA. D genes are given only for firm matches. Some rows have no size entry. The others give once, few or many, or a class for an expanded clone.

TRBJ1-5	-	TRBD1	TRBV15	CATSREDRSNQPQHF	TGTGCCACCAGCAGAGAGGACAGGAGCAATCAGCCCCAGCATTTT
TRBJ2-3	few	TRBD2	TRBV4-1	CASSRGTSGNTDTQYF	TGCGCCAGCAGCCGGGGGACTAGCGGGAATACAGATACGCAGTATTTT
TRBJ1-4	-	-	TRBV28	CASSLMSEKLFF	TGTGCCAGCAGTTTAATGTCCGAAAAACTGTTTTTT
TRBJ2-7	-	-	TRBV19	CASSLVGYAPYEQYF	TGTGCCAGTAGCCTCGTGGGTTACGCTCCCTACGAGCAGTACTTC
TRBJ2-5	-	-	TRBV19	CATGSVTQYF	TGTGCCACCGGGTCAGTGACCCAGTACTTC
TRBJ2-2	-	-	TRBV7-8	CASTPVGELFF	TGTGCCAGCACCCCCGTCGGGGAGCTGTTTTTT
TRBJ2-7	-	-	TRBV5-5	CASSVATGIRREQYF	TGTGCCAGCTCAGTCGCCACAGGGATTCGTCGCGAGCAGTACTTC
TRBJ2-7	-	TRBD2	TRBV19	CASSPITLGLAAYEQYF	TGTGCCAGTAGCCCGATTACCTTGGGACTAGCGGCCTACGAGCAGTACTTC
TRBJ2-3	-	TRBD2	TRBV2	CASSRGTRPDTQYF	TGTGCCAGCAGTCGAGGGACTAGACCAGATACGCAGTATTTT
TRBJ2-5	few	-	TRBV14	CASSHYVRETQYF	TGTGCCAGCAGCCATTATGTGCGAGAGACCCAGTACTTC
TRBJ2-7	once	-	TRBV9	CASSHLGSPGPYEQYF	TGTGCCAGCAGCCACCTTGGATCTCCGGGACCCTACGAGCAGTACTTC
TRBJ2-5	-	-	TRBV9	CASSVGQDKETQYF	TGTGCCAGCAGCGTAGGACAGGATAAAGAGACCCAGTACTTC
TRBJ2-7	-	TRBD1	TRBV4-1	CASSYAGGQGAYEQYF	TGCGCCAGCAGTTACGCTGGGGGACAGGGAGCCTACGAGCAGTACTTC
TRBJ1-3	-	-	TRBV4-1	CASSLEGGNTIYF	TGCGCCAGCAGCCTAGAGGGTGGAAACACCATATATTTT
TRBJ2-1	many	TRBD2	TRBV7-9	CASSLRAGGYNEQFF	TGTGCCAGCAGCCTTCGAGCGGGAGGCTACAATGAGCAGTTCTTC
TRBJ2-5	-	-	TRBV28	CASSQDTGYPPQTQYF	TGTGCCAGCAGTCAGGACACAGGGTACCCCCCACAGACCCAGTACTTC
TRBJ2-3	many	-	TRBV7-6	CASSLGTNTQYF	TGTGCCAGCAGCTTGGGGACCAATACGCAGTATTTT
TRBJ2-3	-	TRBD2	TRBV4-1	CASSPWTQREKHTDTQYF	TGCGCCAGCAGCCCTTGGACCCAGCGGGAGAAACACACAGATACGCAGTATTTT
TRBJ2-2	-	-	TRBV2	CASSETGHVNTGELFF	TGTGCCAGCAGTGAAACGGGGCACGTGAACACCGGGGAGCTGTTTTTT
TRBJ2-7	few	TRBD2	TRBV6-1	CASSVSGTYEQYF	TGTGCCAGCAGTGTCAGCGGGACCTACGAGCAGTACTTC
TRBJ2-7	few	-	TRBV5-1	CASSYGDDSYEQYF	TGCGCCAGCAGCTACGGGGACGATTCCTACGAGCAGTACTTC
TRBJ2-7	-	TRBD2	TRBV7-3	CASSLYPGLAGVPNEQYF	TGTGCCAGCAGCTTATATCCGGGACTAGCGGGAGTTCCCAACGAGCAGTACTTC
TRBJ2-7	-	TRBD1	TRBV13	CASSRTGGSYEQYF	TGTGCCAGCAGTCGTACAGGGGGTTCCTACGAGCAGTACTTC
TRBJ2-3	-	-	TRBV20-1	CSAQTDTQYF	TGCAGTGCTCAGACAGATACGCAGTATTTT
TRBJ2-7	-	-	TRBV11-2	CASSPMRGSILHEQYF	TGTGCCAGCAGTCCTATGAGGGGGAGTATCCTCCACGAGCAGTACTTC
TRBJ2-7	few	-	TRBV28	CASSFTGYEQYF	TGTGCCAGCAGTTTCACGGGCTACGAGCAGTACTTC
TRBJ2-2	once	-	TRBV18	CASSPRVGELFF	TGTGCCAGCTCACCTAGGGTCGGGGAGCTGTTTTTT
TRBJ2-2	-	-	TRBV4-2	CASSHQRGDRRTGELFF	TGTGCCAGCAGCCATCAGAGGGGAGATCGTCGCACCGGGGAGCTGTTTTTT
TRBJ2-3	-	-	TRBV5-4	CASSLRGRGDTQYF	TGTGCCAGCAGCTTGCGGGGGAGAGGGGATACGCAGTATTTT
TRBJ1-1	-	-	TRBV7-9	CASSSQGSSEAFF	TGTGCCAGCAGCTCGCAGGGGTCTTCTGAAGCTTTCTTT
TRBJ1-1	-	TRBD1	TRBV2	CASSGQGWSTEAFF	TGTGCCAGCAGCGGACAGGGTTGGAGCACTGAAGCTTTCTTT
TRBJ2-1	-	-	TRBV9	CASSRRSSGNEQFF	TGTGCCAGCAGTCGGCGGTCCAGCGGCAATGAGCAGTTCTTC
TRBJ2-1	-	TRBD2	TRBV7-2	CASRFTSGSDEQFF	TGTGCCAGCAGGTTTACTAGCGGGAGCGATGAGCAGTTCTTC
TRBJ1-5	few	TRBD1	TRBV19	CASSPGGGRRQPQHF	TGTGCCAGTAGTCCAGGGGGGGGGCGACGTCAGCCCCAGCATTTT
TRBJ2-7	-	-	TRBV6-6	CASSYGPTYEQYF	TGTGCCAGCAGTTACGGCCCCACCTACGAGCAGTACTTC
TRBJ2-7	few	TRBD2	TRBV5-1	CASSSGLALSYEQYF	TGCGCCAGCAGCTCTGGACTAGCGCTGTCCTACGAGCAGTACTTC
TRBJ2-5	once	-	TRBV5-4	CASSEGDPQETQYF	TGTGCCAGCAGCGAGGGGGATCCCCAAGAGACCCAGTACTTC
TRBJ1-4	-	TRBD1	TRBV18	CASSHRGQGAANEKLFF	TGTGCCAGCTCACACAGAGGACAGGGGGCGGCTAATGAAAAACTGTTTTTT
TRBJ2-5	-	-	TRBV18	CASSPTSAQETQYF	TGTGCCAGCTCACCTACAAGCGCCCAAGAGACCCAGTACTTC
TRBJ2-1	-	-	TRBV4-1	CASRPGRGYSYNEQFF	TGCGCCAGCAGACCCGGTAGGGGGTATTCCTACAATGAGCAGTTCTTC
TRBJ2-7	-	TRBD2	TRBV2	CASSGITSGAYEQYF	TGTGCCAGCAGTGGAATCACTAGCGGAGCTTACGAGCAGTACTTC
TRBJ2-3	-	TRBD1	TRBV25-1	CASSGTGADTQYF	TGTGCCAGCAGTGGGACAGGGGCAGATACGCAGTATTTT
TRBJ2-7	-	TRBD1	TRBV14	CASSRQGQVGKSEQYF	TGTGCCAGCAGCCGACAGGGACAGGTTGGCAAATCCGAGCAGTACTTC
TRBJ2-5	few	TRBD2	TRBV25-1	CASSDTGAGGKQETQYF	TGTGCCAGCAGTGATACCGGGGCGGGAGGGAAACAAGAGACCCAGTACTTC
TRBJ2-7	few	-	TRBV7-9	CASSLGFLGDEQYF	TGTGCCAGCAGCTTAGGGTTTCTCGGGGACGAGCAGTACTTC
TRBJ1-3	once	-	TRBV13	CASSLETSSISGNTIYF	TGTGCCAGCAGCTTAGAAACCAGTTCCATCTCTGGAAACACCATATATTTT
TRBJ1-3	-	-	TRBV18	CASSPGGPWRGNTIYF	TGTGCCAGCTCACCGGGAGGACCTTGGAGGGGAAACACCATATATTTT
TRBJ2-6	-	-	TRBV21-1	CASSKTDQGTTRNSGANVLTF	TGTGCCAGCAGCAAAACTGATCAGGGAACCACCCGTAACTCTGGGGCCAACGTCCTGACTTTC
TRBJ2-1	-	TRBD2	TRBV7-9	CASSSRSGRIGEQFF	TGTGCCAGCAGCTCTCGTAGCGGGAGGATAGGAGAGCAGTTCTTC
TRBJ2-6	few	TRBD1	TRBV7-9	CASSSGDRISSGANVLTF	TGTGCCAGCAGCTCAGGGGACAGGATATCCTCTGGGGCCAACGTCCTGACTTTC
TRBJ1-4	-	-	TRBV19	CASSLQPPALGEKLFF	TGTGCCAGTAGTCTCCAACCCCCGGCCCTAGGAGAAAAACTGTTTTTT
TRBJ2-2	few	-	TRBV4-2	CASSGGGGTGTGELFF	TGTGCCAGCAGCGGAGGAGGAGGAACGGGGACCGGGGAGCTGTTTTTT
TRBJ2-3	-	-	TRBV6-1	CASSVVLTFTDTQYF	TGTGCCAGCAGTGTCGTCCTGACCTTCACAGATACGCAGTATTTT